The 13 T cell receptor beta chains in this list originate from one sample, sequenced in a study of regulatory T cells in long-lasting Graves disease. Documented time point: newly diagnosed GD, antithyroid drugs for less than 3 months. After RNA was extracted from PBMCs, the TCR library was made from it. TCR beta libraries were built with iRepertoire HTBI primers and Arm-PCR of CDR3 regions. TCRdb re-analysed the multiplex PCR reads in MiXCR, keeping a single row per CDR3 protein. The sample has fewer than 400,000 distinct CDR3 sequences; about a sixth are singletons. Source: peripheral blood mononuclear cells (PBMCs), taken at new diagnosis, from a patient treated with antithyroid drugs. The receptors stem from a female donor with Graves disease.

The V and J genes are TRBV5-4 and TRBJ2-5, with 9 bases matching TRBD2. This CDR3 has 16 amino acids. Germline CDR1 reads SGHNT; CDR2 reads YYREEE (reference sequence). The trim removed 5 bases at V and 5 bases at J, leaving 13 bases unmatched. The CDR3 coding sequence is TGTGCCAGCAGAATCGGGCGGGAGGGCCGGGGGGAGACCCAGTACTTC. Translating gives CASRIGREGRGETQYF.

This clonotype has a count of ten or more. V is TRBV6-5 and J is TRBJ2-2; 8 nucleotides agree with TRBD2. V shed 2 bases and J 6 bases; nucleotides not matched to a gene: 2. This CDR3 is 14 amino acids long. CDR1 MNHEY and CDR2 SVGAGI come from the germline V gene. The CDR3 reads CASSYMREAGELFF. CDR3 nucleotides: TGTGCCAGCAGTTACATGCGGGAGGCCGGGGAGCTGTTTTTT.

This clonotype was counted a few times. The chain employs TRBV28 and TRBJ2-5; D is undetermined. CDR3 length: 14 amino acids. V was cut by 6 bases and J by 4 bases, with 15 bases left in between. Germline loops: CDR1 MDHEN, CDR2 SYDVKM. CDR3 nucleotide sequence: TGTGCCAGCAGCCCGAAGGAAAGCCGAGAGACCCAGTACTTC. Translating gives CASSPKESRETQYF.

This rearrangement joins TRBV5-1 to TRBJ1-2; TRBD1 might be the D (5 bases). The CDR3 has 14 residues. Germline CDR1 SGHRS, CDR2 YFSETQ. V was trimmed by 4 bases and J by 6 bases, leaving 16 bases between them. CDR3 bases: TGCGCCAGCAGCAGCGGATCAGGGAGTAATGGCTACACCTTC. Protein: CASSSGSGSNGYTF.

Of note for this clonotype: A much larger clone lies one base from this, so it may be a read error. The V gene is TRBV4-2, the J gene TRBJ2-4, with TRBD2 identical over 11 bases. The V and J ends lost 6 bases and 9 bases, in that order; junction bases with no gene match: 7. CDR1 is LGHNA, CDR2 YNFKEQ, per germline. The CDR3 has 14 amino acids. The CDR3 nucleotides read TGTGCCAGCAGACCAATAGCGGGAGGGAGCATTCAGTACTTC. Residues: CASRPIAGGSIQYF.

The table lists this clonotype with many counts. The chain links TRBV29-1 to TRBJ1-1; TRBD1 aligns across 7 bases. Germline V lookup: CDR1 SQVTM, CDR2 ANQGSEA. CDR3 length: 13 residues. Losses at the gene ends were 7 bases for V and 7 bases for J; bases not matched to a gene: 12. This CDR3 reads CSASEGATSEAFF. Here the CDR3 DNA reads TGCAGCGCCTCGGAGGGGGCTACCAGTGAAGCTTTCTTT.

This clonotype was seen only a few times. The chain carries TRBV6-1 and TRBJ2-7; TRBD1 matches at 8 bases. J was trimmed by 4 bases and V by 10 bases; bases with no gene match: 12. The CDR3 spans 14 residues. CDR1 and CDR2 from the germline V gene are MNHNS and SASEGT. The CDR3 DNA is TGTGCCACCCCGAGGGCAGGGGGCGCGTACGAGCAGTACTTC. Residues: CATPRAGGAYEQYF.

This clonotype has only a few counts. V and J are TRBV6-1 and TRBJ2-1; 8 nucleotides line up with TRBD2. CDR3 size: 18 residues. V gave up 8 bases and J gave up 0 bases; unmatched junction bases: 15. CDR1 is MNHNS, CDR2 SASEGT, per germline. CDR3 loop: CASLFLAGTHGSYNEQFF. In DNA, the CDR3 is TGTGCCAGCTTATTCCTAGCGGGCACACACGGCTCCTACAATGAGCAGTTCTTC.

This clonotype was seen repeatedly, ten times or more. The CDR3 here is CASKGWTVNSNQPQHF. Here the CDR3 DNA reads TGTGCCAGTAAGGGGTGGACAGTAAATAGCAATCAGCCCCAGCATTTT. The genes are TRBV19 and TRBJ1-5; weak D call: TRBD1 (6 bases). The CDR3 contains 16 residues. Germline V gene data show CDR1 as LNHDA and CDR2 as SQIVND (reference sequence). The germline V and J ends were trimmed by 7 bases and 0 bases, with 16 bases remaining between them. The entire variable domain, with the rest obtained from reference TRBV19 and TRBJ1-5, is as follows: DGGITQSPKYLFRKEGQNVTLSCEQNLNHDAMYWYRQDPGQGLRLIYYSQIVNDFQKGDIAEGYSVSREKKESFPLTVTSAQKNPTAFYLCASKGWTVNSNQPQHFGDGTRLSIL.

This clonotype appeared many times. The chain is built from TRBV7-9 and TRBJ2-1; D unclear. Trimming left V 4 bases short and J 6 bases short, with 10 bases between. The germline gives CDR1 SEHNR, CDR2 FQNEAQ (reference sequence). The CDR3 sequence is 13 residues long. In nucleotides, the CDR3 is TGTGCCAGCAGCTCCGGTCGAATCAATGAGCAGTTCTTC. As protein: CASSSGRINEQFF. The whole variable domain, filled in from reference TRBV7-9 and TRBJ2-1, reads DTGVSQNPRHKITKRGQNVTFRCDPISEHNRLYWYRQTLGQGPEFLTYFQNEAQLEKSRLLSDRFSAERPKGSFSTLEIQRTEQGDSAMYLCASSSGRINEQFFGPGTRLTVL.

CDR3 protein: CASSLRQGDSSYTF. The CDR3 bases are TGCGCCAGCAGCTTGAGACAGGGGGATTCAAGCTACACCTTC. The chain joins TRBV5-1 to TRBJ1-2; 9 nucleotides match TRBD1. Trimming cost V 1 base and J 9 bases; bases outside gene matches: 7. Germline loops: CDR1 SGHRS, CDR2 YFSETQ. The CDR3 loop spans 14 amino acids.

Here the CDR3 DNA reads TGTGCCAGCAGTGCCTCCCCGGGACTACCCGACACAGATACGCAGTATTTT. Amino acids: CASSASPGLPDTDTQYF. This chain connects TRBV6-2 or TRBV6-3 to TRBJ2-3; 7 positions agree with TRBD2. V shed 5 bases, J shed 2 bases, and the junction held 13 bases outside the gene matches. The CDR3 totals 17 residues. Germline V lookup: CDR1 MNHEY, CDR2 SVGEGT.

This clonotype was picked up many times. The chain has TRBV3-1 and TRBJ1-6; D is unclear. Germline-derived CDR1 and CDR2 are LGHDT and YNNKEL (reference sequence). The length of the CDR3 is 17 residues. V was shortened by 3 bases and J by 3 bases, with 15 bases between the two germline ends. CDR3 loop: CASSHPGGIFYNSPLHF. The CDR3 nucleotides read TGTGCCAGCAGCCATCCCGGCGGGATCTTCTATAATTCACCCCTCCACTTT.